Presented here are 20 T cell receptor beta chains from one specimen sequenced in a study of CD8+ T cells in alopecia areata. RNA was extracted and reverse transcribed into cDNA as the sequencing template. Generated by immunoSEQ multiplex PCR, the TCRdb table keeps only in-frame clones and is missing some. The data show 150,000 or so clones, 55% seen once. The specimen was CD4+ T cells sorted from blood. The receptor set was obtained from a human donor in good health.

This clone was counted a single time. The chain employs TRBV7-9 and TRBJ2-3; 7 positions agree with TRBD1. Germline loops: CDR1 SEHNR, CDR2 FQNEAQ (reference sequence). The CDR3 length is 15 residues. With 1 base clipped from V and 2 bases from J, the junction kept 3 bases outside the gene matches. CDR3 in amino acids: CASSLGQGLTDTQYF. The CDR3 DNA sequence: TGTGCCAGCAGCTTAGGACAGGGCCTCACAGATACGCAGTATTTT.

This clone was picked up a small number of times. The J gene is TRBJ2-2, the V gene TRBV29-1; TRBD1 might be the D (5 bases). Trimming took off 6 bases at V and 0 bases at J, with 11 bases between the two ends. The length of the CDR3 is 14 residues. Germline V lookup: CDR1 SQVTM, CDR2 ANQGSEA. The CDR3 spells CSVEQVANTGELFF. The CDR3 nucleotides read TGCAGCGTGGAACAGGTCGCGAACACCGGGGAGCTGTTTTTT.

The chain carries TRBV29-1 and TRBJ1-2, with TRBD1 matching over 10 bases. V was pared by 3 bases and J by 6 bases, with 4 bases of the junction left unmatched. Germline V CDR1 and CDR2: SQVTM, ANQGSEA. The CDR3 extends over 13 amino acids. The DNA for the CDR3 is TGCAGCGTTGATAAAGGACAGGGGGATGGCTACACCTTC. It codes for CSVDKGQGDGYTF.

This clone was found a few times. This chain joins TRBV7-9 and TRBJ1-1; no firm D call. Trimming removed 3 bases at V and 0 bases at J, with 8 bases between. Germline values: CDR1 SEHNR, CDR2 FQNEAQ (reference sequence). There are 14 residues in the CDR3. This CDR3 reads CASSLGNMNTEAFF. Written as DNA, the CDR3 is TGTGCCAGCAGCTTGGGCAACATGAACACTGAAGCTTTCTTT.

The chain carries TRBV6-5 and TRBJ1-1; D might be TRBD1 (5 bases). The germline gives CDR1 MNHEY, CDR2 SVGAGI. CDR3 length equals 12 residues. Between the trimmed V and J ends, which lost 9 bases and 1 base, there was a span of 9 bases. As DNA, the CDR3 is TGTGCCAGTAGAGGACAGAACACTGAAGCTTTCTTT. Translation gives CASRGQNTEAFF.

This clone was observed a few times. CDR3 protein: CASGQTPLYEQFF. Here the CDR3 DNA reads TGCGCCAGCGGCCAAACCCCCCTATATGAGCAGTTCTTC. The V gene is TRBV5-1, the J gene TRBJ2-1; no clear D gene. The CDR3 spans 13 residues. Germline V CDR1 and CDR2: SGHRS, YFSETQ. The V end lost 7 bases, the J end lost 8 bases, and 16 bases lay between the germline ends. Complete variable domain (other parts from reference TRBV5-1 and TRBJ2-1): KAGVTQTPRYLIKTRGQQVTLSCSPISGHRSVSWYQQTPGQGLQFLFEYFSETQRNKGNFPGRFSGRQFSNSRSEMNVSTLELGDSALYLCASGQTPLYEQFFGPGTRLTVL.

This clone occurred a few times. J is TRBJ1-1 and V is TRBV9; D not resolved. This CDR3 region has 15 residues. Germline CDR1 reads SGDLS; CDR2 reads YYNGEE. V was shortened by 4 bases and J by 2 bases, with 15 bases between the two germline ends. Here the CDR3 reads CASSPGLEQNTEAFF. CDR3 nucleotide sequence: TGTGCCAGCAGCCCGGGGTTGGAGCAAAACACTGAAGCTTTCTTT.

The gene calls are TRBV29-1 and TRBJ2-1; D is unresolved. The length of the CDR3 is 11 residues. Germline lookup yields CDR1 SQVTM and CDR2 ANQGSEA. V was clipped by 6 bases and J by 4 bases, with 7 bases between them. The CDR3 DNA reads TGCAGCGTAGTACGGTACAATGAGCAGTTCTTC. Residues: CSVVRYNEQFF.

This rearrangement joins TRBV19 to TRBJ2-7; tentative D call: TRBD1 (7 bases). CDR3 length equals 13 residues. The germline CDR1 and CDR2 sequences are LNHDA and SQIVND (reference sequence). V was pared by 5 bases and J by 5 bases, with 13 bases between. As DNA, the CDR3 is TGTGCCAGTAGTCGCGGGACAGTTAACGAGCAGTACTTC. As protein: CASSRGTVNEQYF.

The CDR3 loop is CASSQDHTSGSNGTDTQYF. The CDR3 DNA reads as TGTGCCAGCAGCCAAGATCACACTAGCGGGAGTAACGGCACAGATACGCAGTATTTT. The gene calls are TRBV14 and TRBJ2-3; the match to TRBD2 covers 11 bases. V dropped 0 bases and J dropped 1; count of bases not matched to a gene: 9. The CDR3 totals 19 residues. Germline V gives CDR1 SGHDN, CDR2 FVKESK.

This clone was detected only a few times. The chain employs TRBV2 and TRBJ2-5, with 7 bases matching TRBD1. The germline V gene has CDR1 SNHLY and CDR2 FYNNEI. The CDR3 spans 15 residues. V trimming: 6 bases; J trimming: 9 bases; junction bases outside the gene matches: 16. CDR3 nucleotides: TGTGCCAGCAGGGTGGACAGGCCCGCCTCAGCGTCCCAGTACTTC. This encodes CASRVDRPASASQYF.

This chain connects TRBV29-1 to TRBJ2-7; D ambiguous. The V and J ends lost 4 bases and 7 bases respectively, with 14 bases between them. The CDR3 has 12 residues. Germline-derived CDR1 and CDR2 are SQVTM and ANQGSEA. CDR3 sequence (DNA): TGCAGCGTTGGGTTAACGAAACGGGAGCAGTACTTC. Translated: CSVGLTKREQYF.

The V and J genes are TRBV6-5 and TRBJ2-2; D call uncertain. CDR1 is MNHEY, CDR2 SVGAGI, per germline. The ends were cut back, 8 bases at V and 7 bases at J, with 17 bases in the middle. The CDR3 consists of 14 residues. The CDR3 DNA reads TGTGCCAGCCGTAGACTTATCTACGGCGGGGAGCTGTTTTTT. This codes for CASRRLIYGGELFF.

This clone was seen only a few times. The chain joins TRBV19 to TRBJ2-1, with 7 positions matching TRBD1. V gave up 3 bases and J gave up 7 bases; unmatched junction bases: 3. CDR1 is LNHDA and CDR2 is SQIVND in the germline V gene (reference sequence). This CDR3 comprises 13 residues. The chain's CDR3 is CASSIGRGNEQFF. The DNA of the CDR3 is TGTGCCAGTAGTATCGGCAGGGGGAATGAGCAGTTCTTC.

With regard to this clone: Other DNA sequences in the sample encode the same CDR3. This chain links TRBV29-1 with TRBJ1-1, with D possibly TRBD1 on 5 matching bases. Trimming shortened V by 4 bases and J by 0 bases, and 9 bases separated the two germline ends. Germline lookup yields CDR1 SQVTM and CDR2 ANQGSEA. This CDR3 has 13 residues. CDR3 amino acids: CSVAGRLNTEAFF. DNA of the CDR3: TGCAGCGTTGCGGGACGGTTGAACACTGAAGCTTTCTTT. Based on the CDR3 plus reference TRBV29-1 and TRBJ1-1, the full variable domain is SAVISQKPSRDICQRGTSLTIQCQVDSQVTMMFWYRQQPGQSLTLIATANQGSEATYESGFVIDKFPISRPNLTFSTLTVSNMSPEDSSIYLCSVAGRLNTEAFFGQGTRLTVV.

The J gene is TRBJ2-1, the V gene TRBV9, with D uncertain. The CDR3 covers 13 residues. Per germline, CDR1 SGDLS and CDR2 YYNGEE. V shed 0 bases and J shed 3 bases, with 4 bases lying between them. As DNA, the CDR3 is TGTGCCAGCAGCGTAGCTTACTACAATGAGCAGTTCTTC. Amino acids: CASSVAYYNEQFF. Based on the CDR3 plus reference TRBV9 and TRBJ2-1, the full variable domain is DSGVTQTPKHLITATGQRVTLRCSPRSGDLSVYWYQQSLDQGLQFLIQYYNGEERAKGNILERFSAQQFPDLHSELNLSSLELGDSALYFCASSVAYYNEQFFGPGTRLTVL.

The chain links TRBV5-1 to TRBJ1-1, with D unresolved. CDR1 and CDR2 from the germline V gene are SGHRS and YFSETQ. CDR3 length: 13 amino acids. V was cut by 1 base and J by 0 bases, with 4 bases left in between. The CDR3, as DNA: TGCGCCAGCAGCTTGAACCTGAACACTGAAGCTTTCTTT. As protein: CASSLNLNTEAFF. Looking up the rest from reference TRBV5-1 and TRBJ1-1 gives the full variable domain: KAGVTQTPRYLIKTRGQQVTLSCSPISGHRSVSWYQQTPGQGLQFLFEYFSETQRNKGNFPGRFSGRQFSNSRSEMNVSTLELGDSALYLCASSLNLNTEAFFGQGTRLTVV.

This chain joins TRBV6-5 and TRBJ2-2; D remains ambiguous. Looked up from germline, CDR1 is MNHEY and CDR2 is SVGAGI. V was shortened by 2 bases and J by 8 bases, with 6 bases between the two germline ends. CDR3 length equals 12 residues. As DNA, the CDR3 is TGTGCCAGCAGTTACATACAGGGGGAGCTGTTTTTT. It is translated as CASSYIQGELFF.

The V call is TRBV11-2, the J call TRBJ2-5; TRBD2 agrees at 7 bases. This CDR3 is 17 amino acids long. V lost 5 bases to trimming and J lost 5 bases; unmatched junction nucleotides: 17. In germline, CDR1 is SGHAT, CDR2 FQNNGV. This CDR3 is CASSRSGISRWLETQYF. The CDR3 DNA follows: TGTGCCAGCAGCCGAAGCGGGATTAGCCGTTGGTTGGAGACCCAGTACTTC.

CDR3: CASSPRTGDTQYF. CDR3 sequence (DNA): TGCGCCAGCAGCCCCCGGACTGGGGATACGCAGTATTTT. V is TRBV5-1 and J is TRBJ2-3; possibly TRBD2 for D (5 bases). This CDR3 region has 13 residues. V lost 4 bases and J lost 6, with 12 bases in between. Germline lookup yields CDR1 SGHRS and CDR2 YFSETQ. The full variable domain, its missing parts supplied by reference TRBV5-1 and TRBJ2-3, is KAGVTQTPRYLIKTRGQQVTLSCSPISGHRSVSWYQQTPGQGLQFLFEYFSETQRNKGNFPGRFSGRQFSNSRSEMNVSTLELGDSALYLCASSPRTGDTQYFGPGTRLTVL.